A single sample is the source of the 14 T cell receptor beta chains below, sequenced in a study of OX40 agonist ivuxolimab in advanced cancers. TCRdb keeps only in-frame clones here, not all; method: immunoSEQ multiplex PCR. The sample records 90,000 to 120,000 clones, 85% to 95% being singletons. Material: CD4+ or CD8+ T cells sorted from blood, obtained in a trial of the OX40 agonist ivuxolimab. The origin of the receptors is an adult with an advanced solid tumor such as melanoma, head and neck, liver or kidney cancer.

Regarding this clone: At one end, the junction sequence differs from germline, possibly due to a read error. The chain uses TRBV19 and TRBJ2-5; D is ambiguous. Germline CDR1 reads LNHDA; CDR2 reads SQIVND (reference sequence). This CDR3 spans 11 amino acids. CDR3 in DNA: TGTGCCAGTAGTCACCACGAGACCCAGTACTTC. It encodes CASSHHETQYF.

This chain uses TRBV28 with TRBJ1-1, with no clear D. V lost 8 bases to trimming and J lost 1 base, with 11 bases between them. Per germline, CDR1 MDHEN and CDR2 SYDVKM. This CDR3 has 13 residues. The CDR3 reads CASAETGNTEAFF. CDR3 DNA: TGTGCCAGCGCAGAGACGGGGAACACTGAAGCTTTCTTT.

V gene TRBV5-1 combines with J gene TRBJ2-1, with 11 positions matching TRBD2. Germline V lookup: CDR1 SGHRS, CDR2 YFSETQ. The CDR3 is 16 amino acids. V shed 5 bases, J shed 4 bases, and the junction held 8 bases outside the gene matches. CDR3 nucleotides: TGCGCCAGCAGACCTCTAGCGGGAGGAGAGTACAATGAGCAGTTCTTC. It encodes CASRPLAGGEYNEQFF.

J is TRBJ1-1 and V is TRBV27, with 8 positions matching TRBD1. This CDR3 spans 12 amino acids. Germline lookup yields CDR1 MNHEY and CDR2 SMNVEV (reference sequence). V trimming: 3 bases; J trimming: 9 bases; junction bases outside the gene matches: 3. The CDR3 region is CASSFGQGQAFF. In DNA, the CDR3 is TGTGCCAGCAGTTTCGGACAGGGCCAAGCTTTCTTT.

This chain joins TRBV7-3 and TRBJ1-1; D is unresolved. Trimming pared 1 base from V and 8 bases from J, leaving 8 bases between. The length of the CDR3 is 12 residues. Germline CDR1 and CDR2: SGHTA and FQGTGA. CDR3 nucleotide sequence: TGTGCCAGCAGCTTAATGAGGGCAGAAGCTTTCTTT. The encoded protein is CASSLMRAEAFF.

Remarks on this clone: Since no conserved phenylalanine or tryptophan closes the CDR3, a read error is the likely cause. The chain carries TRBV4-1 and TRBJ2-2, with D possibly matching TRBD1 (6 bases). The V gene's germline CDR1 is MGHRA and CDR2 YSYEKL. Trimming removed 7 bases from V and 5 bases from J, with 17 bases in between. The CDR3 length is 15 residues. CDR3 loop: CASTLYTGLTGELFL. CDR3 bases: TGCGCCAGCACCCTCTACACAGGGCTTACCGGGGAGCTGTTTCTT.

The CDR3, as DNA: TGTGCCAGTAAGGTTAAGAGGGATTCGAACACCGGGGAGCTGTTTTTT. It translates to CASKVKRDSNTGELFF. This chain joins TRBV19 and TRBJ2-2, with a tentative D call TRBD2 (5 bases). The CDR3 spans 16 residues. With 7 bases removed from V and 0 bases from J, the gap between germline ends came to 15 bases. Germline V gives CDR1 LNHDA, CDR2 SQIVND (reference sequence).

The chain links TRBV5-4 to TRBJ2-7; TRBD2 is a possible D gene (6 bases). The CDR3 is 15 amino acids. V lost 2 bases to trimming and J lost 3 bases, with 15 bases between them. CDR1 is SGHNT, CDR2 YYREEE, per germline (reference sequence). Here the CDR3 reads CASSFGGRVDYEQYF. The CDR3 DNA sequence: TGTGCCAGCAGCTTCGGGGGTCGGGTAGACTACGAGCAGTACTTC.

The chain couples TRBV6-4 to TRBJ1-1; D is uncertain. Per germline, CDR1 MRHNA and CDR2 SNTAGT. The CDR3 consists of 13 residues. V shed 4 bases and J shed 3 bases, with 9 bases lying between them. The CDR3 nucleotides are TGTGCCAGCAGTGGGAGTAGGGACACTGAAGCTTTCTTT. Translation gives CASSGSRDTEAFF.

The chain employs TRBV5-8 and TRBJ2-7; 10 bases align to TRBD2. V was pared by 2 bases and J by 0 bases, with 8 bases of the junction left unmatched. This CDR3 contains 17 residues. CDR1 and CDR2 from the germline V gene are SGHTS and YDEGEE. The CDR3 sequence: CASSFGASGRISYEQYF. CDR3 DNA sequence: TGTGCCAGCAGCTTTGGGGCTAGCGGGAGAATCTCCTACGAGCAGTACTTC.

On this clone: Other DNA sequences in the sample encode the same CDR3. The chain carries TRBV9 and TRBJ2-7; 12 nucleotides line up with TRBD2. V trimming: 2 bases; J trimming: 4 bases; junction bases outside the gene matches: 1. This CDR3 has 14 amino acids. Germline CDR1 SGDLS, CDR2 YYNGEE. As DNA, the CDR3 is TGTGCCAGCAGCGTGACTAGCGGGAGTTACGAGCAGTACTTC. It specifies CASSVTSGSYEQYF.

This clone was seen just once. The J gene is TRBJ2-7, the V gene TRBV7-9; TRBD2 agrees at 9 bases. Germline V gene data show CDR1 as SEHNR and CDR2 as FQNEAQ (reference sequence). This CDR3 contains 15 residues. V gave up 7 bases and J gave up 0 bases; unmatched junction bases: 7. CDR3 bases: TGTGCCAGCATCCTGACTAGCGGAACCTCCTACGAGCAGTACTTC. The encoded protein is CASILTSGTSYEQYF.

V is TRBV30 and J is TRBJ1-1; possible D gene TRBD1, 5 bases. Germline V lookup: CDR1 GTSNPN, CDR2 SVGIG (reference sequence). This CDR3 has 13 residues. With 4 bases removed from V and 4 bases from J, the gap between germline ends came to 13 bases. Here the CDR3 reads CAWTSSGGTEAFF. The CDR3 region has the DNA TGTGCCTGGACCTCGTCGGGGGGCACTGAAGCTTTCTTT.

The chain combines TRBV6-1 with TRBJ1-1; 11 nucleotides agree with TRBD1. Unmatched junction bases numbered 5, after V lost 7 bases and J lost 1 base. There are 15 residues in the CDR3. Germline V lookup: CDR1 MNHNS, CDR2 SASEGT. CDR3 nucleotides: TGTGCCAGCATCCCGGGACAGGGGGGGAACACTGAAGCTTTCTTT. As protein: CASIPGQGGNTEAFF.